This paragraph reports one TCR beta chain. Its antigen is not identified. This CDR3 is built from 15 residues. Trimming removed 6 bases at V and 3 bases at J, with 16 bases between. Per the germline V gene, CDR1 is MNHEY and CDR2 is SMNVEV (reference sequence). The data were taken from a study of cytomegalovirus exposure and HLA in healthy donors. Across the whole study: In an earlier analysis, 90 million to 130 million unique TCR beta sequences were found from approximately 190 million T cells.

Study-wide points: With later analysis, a missense DCLRE1C variant became linked to TCR beta V- and J-gene trimming. The presence/absence work took it that sequencing depth was about the same across donors. Researchers reported from a later analysis that most CMV-associated TCR beta chains appeared HLA-restricted.

PCR primers comprised 60 Vbeta and 13 Jbeta primers. Sequencing was performed with immunoSEQ multiplex PCR; in TCRdb, only in-frame clones are kept and a portion is missing. The sample includes 100,000 to 150,000 clones, about three quarters of them seen just once. The chain employs TRBV27 and TRBJ2-3; D may be TRBD2 (7 bases). Material: PBMCs. The source of this sequence is a human donor in good health. Here the CDR3 DNA reads TGTGCCAGCAGCCTGAACGGGGGGCGGACAGATACGCAGTATTTT. Translated, it gives CASSLNGGRTDTQYF.